This T cell receptor (beta chain) originates from a study of blood T cell repertoires in COVID-19. Study-level background: From T cells, B-cell-depleted T cells, or PBMCs came the material, which was cDNA or gDNA.

The repertoire was sequenced with immunoSEQ multiplex PCR; TCRdb's copy has only in-frame clones and lacks some. This table has approximately 130,000 clones, roughly 79% appearing once. The CDR3 covers 13 residues. Trimming removed 7 bases at V and 6 bases at J, with 12 bases between. Per germline, CDR1 SNHLY and CDR2 FYNNEI. The TCR was taken from a woman between 55 and 75 years old with active or convalescent COVID-19. The specimen was peripheral blood. The chain has TRBV2 and TRBJ2-2; possibly TRBD2 for D (5 bases). The CDR3 DNA reads as TGTGCCAGCAACCCCACTAGGGCCGGGGAGCTGTTTTTT. This sequence encodes CASNPTRAGELFF. The whole variable domain, remainder taken from reference TRBV2 and TRBJ2-2, is EPEVTQTPSHQVTQMGQEVILRCVPISNHLYFYWYRQILGQKVEFLVSFYNNEISEKSEIFDDQFSVERPDGSNFTLKIRSTKLEDSAMYFCASNPTRAGELFFGEGSRLTVL.